There are many counts of the clone carrying this T cell receptor (beta chain). Because the library targeted alpha chains, this beta chain is an off-target read whose size means little. Specified time point: sample taken at primary tumor resection. Sequencing of whole RNA from tumor, nontumor lung or frozen PBMC involved no sorting. The donor population consisted of approximately 70 patients with untreated, early-stage non-small cell lung cancer. This specimen comes from a study of spatial heterogeneity in lung cancer. Study background: More beta-chain than alpha-chain sequences were consistently detected. On average, each unique TCR and UMI combination appeared more than ten times in raw reads.

CDR3 length: 14 residues. Per the germline V gene, CDR1 is DFQATT and CDR2 is SNEGSKA (reference sequence). V lost 0 bases, J lost 3 bases, and 9 bases lay in between. Individual TCR cDNA molecules each bore their own unique molecular identifier. TCRdb ran MiXCR on the 5' RACE reads and lists one entry per CDR3 protein. This table holds about 11,000 distinct CDR3 sequences, roughly 4% found once. Sequences were derived from normal lung tissue next to the tumor, sampled at surgery. The chain joins TRBV20-1 to TRBJ2-1; D is uncertain. This clonotype was sampled from a male donor with early-stage non-small cell lung cancer. CDR3 sequence: CSARDLTLYNEQFF. The CDR3 nucleotides read TGCAGTGCTAGAGATCTAACCCTCTACAATGAGCAGTTCTTC.